This T cell receptor beta chain was sequenced during a study of T cells in Graves' hyperthyroidism and ophthalmopathy. CDR1 is SGHNT and CDR2 is YYREEE in the germline V gene (reference sequence). V gave up 4 bases and J gave up 3 bases; unmatched junction bases: 6. The CDR3 covers 17 residues. This blood was taken when hyperthyroidism was first diagnosed, before any ophthalmopathy symptoms existed. Amplification targeted TCR beta CDR3 regions from RNA transcripts. Initially, a first-round RT-PCR of the TCR CDR3 employed the HTBI primer set. MiXCR was run by TCRdb on the multiplex PCR reads, yielding one entry per CDR3 protein. The table shows 300,000 to 450,000 distinct CDR3 sequences, with around 16% occurring only once.

The chain links TRBV5-4 to TRBJ2-2; 13 positions agree with TRBD2. Sequenced: blood. This clonotype was sampled from a woman in her late teens or twenties with Graves' hyperthyroidism that later progressed to Graves' ophthalmopathy. CDR3 sequence: CASSGTSGNYYTGELFF. DNA for the CDR3: TGTGCCAGCAGCGGGACTAGCGGGAACTATTACACCGGGGAGCTGTTTTTT. Based on the CDR3 plus reference TRBV5-4 and TRBJ2-2, the full variable domain is ETGVTQSPTHLIKTRGQQVTLRCSSQSGHNTVSWYQQALGQGPQFIFQYYREEENGRGNFPPRFSGLQFPNYSSELNVNALELDDSALYLCASSGTSGNYYTGELFFGEGSRLTVL.